Following are 19 T cell receptor beta chains from one sample sequenced in a study of T cell repertoires and Cas9 in healthy adults. Sequencing used immunoSEQ multiplex PCR; TCRdb keeps in-frame clones, though not all of them. The data hold tens of thousands of clones, with 91% observed a single time. Input material: CD4+ effector T cells (CD127+, CD25-, CD137-, CD154-) from PBMCs; culture status not recorded. These receptors were collected from a human donor in good health.

V gene TRBV28 combines with J gene TRBJ2-7, with 7 positions matching TRBD1. Trimming cost V 4 bases and J 3 bases; bases outside gene matches: 6. Germline V gives CDR1 MDHEN, CDR2 SYDVKM. The CDR3 spans 14 residues. CDR3: CASSSPGQLYEQYF. The CDR3 region has the DNA TGTGCCAGCAGTTCGCCGGGACAGCTCTACGAGCAGTACTTC. The full variable domain, rest sourced from reference TRBV28 and TRBJ2-7, is DVKVTQSSRYLVKRTGEKVFLECVQDMDHENMFWYRQDPGLGLRLIYFSYDVKMKEKGDIPEGYSVSREKKERFSLILESASTNQTSMYLCASSSPGQLYEQYFGPGTRLTVT.

A word on this clone: The junction does not match germline at one end; this may be a read error. This CDR3 is also generated by other DNA sequences in the sample. J is TRBJ1-1 and V is TRBV5-6; tentatively, D is TRBD1 (5 bases). In germline, CDR1 is SGHDT, CDR2 YYEEEE. The CDR3 has 15 amino acids. The CDR3 DNA sequence: TGTGCCAGTAGCTTGGGGACTCCCGTTAGGACTGAAGCTTTCTTT. Protein: CASSLGTPVRTEAFF.

The V call is TRBV14, the J call TRBJ2-3; D may be TRBD2 (6 bases). This CDR3 spans 13 amino acids. Germline V lookup: CDR1 SGHDN, CDR2 FVKESK. The V and J ends lost 6 bases and 4 bases respectively, with 11 bases between them. The CDR3 DNA follows: TGTGCCAGCAGTCAATCGGGGGCAGATACGCAGTATTTT. Translating gives CASSQSGADTQYF. Complete variable domain (other parts from reference TRBV14 and TRBJ2-3): EAGVTQFPSHSVIEKGQTVTLRCDPISGHDNLYWYRRVMGKEIKFLLHFVKESKQDESGMPNNRFLAERTGGTYSTLKVQPAELEDSGVYFCASSQSGADTQYFGPGTRLTVL.

V gene TRBV28 combines with J gene TRBJ2-1; TRBD2 aligns across 7 bases. CDR3 length: 13 amino acids. Looked up from germline, CDR1 is MDHEN and CDR2 is SYDVKM. V shed 8 bases and J 8 bases; nucleotides not matched to a gene: 9. The CDR3 here is CASGEGLTYEQFF. CDR3 bases: TGTGCCAGCGGGGAGGGATTAACATATGAGCAGTTCTTC.

The genes are TRBV27 and TRBJ1-1; D is ambiguous. Looked up from germline, CDR1 is MNHEY and CDR2 is SMNVEV (reference sequence). The CDR3 spans 13 residues. With 3 bases removed from V and 6 bases from J, the gap between germline ends came to 11 bases. The CDR3 reads CASSLLGPSEAFF. CDR3 in DNA: TGTGCCAGCAGTTTGTTAGGTCCTTCTGAAGCTTTCTTT.

The chain employs TRBV27 and TRBJ2-3; perhaps D is TRBD1 or TRBD2 (5 bases each). From germline, CDR1 is MNHEY and CDR2 SMNVEV (reference sequence). This CDR3 is built from 15 residues. Between the trimmed V and J ends, which lost 4 bases and 0 bases, there was a span of 11 bases. DNA of the CDR3: TGTGCCAGCAGTTGGTGGGGACCTAGCACAGATACGCAGTATTTT. This sequence encodes CASSWWGPSTDTQYF.

The chain recombines TRBV28 with TRBJ2-7; no firm D call. The V gene lost 6 bases and the J gene lost 4 bases, with 19 bases spanning the gap. The CDR3 sequence is 15 residues long. Germline CDR1 is MDHEN and CDR2 is SYDVKM. The CDR3 coding sequence is TGTGCCAGCAGACACTATGACCCCGGTCGGTACGAGCAGTACTTC. It codes for CASRHYDPGRYEQYF.

J is TRBJ2-7 and V is TRBV5-4, with a weak D call TRBD1 (6 bases). The V end was cut by 0 bases, the J end by 0 bases, with 10 bases between. Germline CDR1 is SGHNT and CDR2 is YYREEE (reference sequence). There are 15 residues in the CDR3. CDR3 sequence (DNA): TGTGCCAGCAGCTTGGAGGGACAACTCTCCTACGAGCAGTACTTC. Encoded protein: CASSLEGQLSYEQYF. The full variable domain, rest sourced from reference TRBV5-4 and TRBJ2-7, is ETGVTQSPTHLIKTRGQQVTLRCSSQSGHNTVSWYQQALGQGPQFIFQYYREEENGRGNFPPRFSGLQFPNYSSELNVNALELDDSALYLCASSLEGQLSYEQYFGPGTRLTVT.

V and J are TRBV6-5 and TRBJ1-1; D is uncertain. Trimming pared 2 bases from V and 4 bases from J, leaving 17 bases between. Germline CDR1 and CDR2: MNHEY and SVGAGI. The CDR3 extends over 16 amino acids. Written as DNA, the CDR3 is TGTGCCAGCAGTTACGGCTTAGGTGGATCGAGCACTGAAGCTTTCTTT. Amino acids: CASSYGLGGSSTEAFF.

This rearrangement joins TRBV5-1 to TRBJ1-3; D remains unclear. The germline V and J ends were trimmed by 2 bases and 4 bases, with 4 bases remaining between them. Germline-derived CDR1 and CDR2 are SGHRS and YFSETQ. The CDR3 length is 12 residues. This chain's CDR3 is CASSFSGNTIYF. DNA for the CDR3: TGCGCCAGCAGCTTCAGCGGAAACACCATATATTTT.

The chain employs TRBV19 and TRBJ1-1; 11 bases are a match to TRBD1. Trimming at V came to 4 bases and at J to 7 bases, leaving 2 bases not matched to a gene. Germline lookup yields CDR1 LNHDA and CDR2 SQIVND (reference sequence). CDR3 length equals 13 residues. The CDR3 DNA is TGTGCCAGTAGTACGGACAGGGGGCGTGAAGCTTTCTTT. Amino acids: CASSTDRGREAFF.

The CDR3 sequence is CASSYGRRGWTEAFF. In nucleotides, the CDR3 is TGTGCCAGCAGTTACGGGCGACGTGGGTGGACTGAAGCTTTCTTT. The J gene is TRBJ1-1, the V gene TRBV6-5; D call uncertain. The length of the CDR3 is 15 residues. The ends were cut back, 2 bases at V and 5 bases at J, with 15 bases in the middle. Germline V gene data show CDR1 as MNHEY and CDR2 as SVGAGI.

The V gene is TRBV28, the J gene TRBJ2-2, with D possibly being TRBD1 (6 bases). The CDR3 spans 14 residues. The V and J ends lost 6 bases and 1 base respectively, with 9 bases between them. Germline V gene data show CDR1 as MDHEN and CDR2 as SYDVKM. The CDR3 coding sequence is TGTGCCAGCAGCGAGACAGGGAACACCGGGGAGCTGTTTTTT. Its translation is CASSETGNTGELFF.

V usage is TRBV2 and J usage is TRBJ2-3; TRBD2 might be the D (6 bases). The ends were cut back, 6 bases at V and 3 bases at J, with 19 bases in the middle. Per germline, CDR1 SNHLY and CDR2 FYNNEI. The CDR3 has 16 amino acids. CDR3 amino acids: CASRPLYSGNTDTQYF. Written as DNA, the CDR3 is TGTGCCAGCAGGCCCCTGTATAGCGGCAATACAGATACGCAGTATTTT.

This clone has a single count. The CDR3 DNA reads as TGTGCCTGGGGACAGGGGAACAATCAGCCCCAGCATTTT. Translating it yields CAWGQGNNQPQHF. The chain links TRBV30 to TRBJ1-5, with TRBD1 identical over 9 bases. The CDR3 covers 13 residues. Per germline, CDR1 GTSNPN and CDR2 SVGIG (reference sequence). Trimming removed 5 bases from V and 3 bases from J; junction bases left unmatched: 2.

The chain is built from TRBV29-1 and TRBJ2-2; D is uncertain. The CDR3 extends over 12 amino acids. V was cut by 6 bases and J by 6 bases, with 11 bases left in between. CDR1 is SQVTM and CDR2 is ANQGSEA in the germline V gene. The DNA for the CDR3 is TGCAGCGTCTCCCAGGCGGCCGGGGAGCTGTTTTTT. Protein: CSVSQAAGELFF.

The rearrangement joins TRBV5-1 to TRBJ2-7; 10 bases agree with TRBD1. The CDR3 contains 15 residues. Germline CDR1 and CDR2: SGHRS and YFSETQ. With V trimmed by 1 base and J by 2 bases, 3 bases remained unmatched. The CDR3 DNA is TGCGCCAGCAGCTTGATAGGACAGGGGGCCTACGAGCAGTACTTC. It translates to CASSLIGQGAYEQYF.

The rearrangement links TRBV5-1 to TRBJ1-1, with TRBD1 identical over 9 bases. The length of the CDR3 is 13 residues. In germline, CDR1 is SGHRS, CDR2 YFSETQ. Trimming cost V 4 bases and J 9 bases; bases outside gene matches: 7. The chain's CDR3 is CASSLGQGSQAFF. The CDR3 nucleotides are TGCGCCAGCAGCCTGGGACAGGGTTCACAAGCTTTCTTT. The full variable domain, completed using reference TRBV5-1 and TRBJ1-1, is KAGVTQTPRYLIKTRGQQVTLSCSPISGHRSVSWYQQTPGQGLQFLFEYFSETQRNKGNFPGRFSGRQFSNSRSEMNVSTLELGDSALYLCASSLGQGSQAFFGQGTRLTVV.

This sequence joins TRBV4-2 and TRBJ2-1, with 9 positions matching TRBD2. Germline CDR1 reads LGHNA; CDR2 reads YNFKEQ. The CDR3 length is 16 residues. Losses at the gene ends were 4 bases for V and 4 bases for J; bases not matched to a gene: 8. CDR3 in amino acids: CASSLDLSGGYNEQFF. The CDR3 DNA reads as TGTGCCAGCAGCCTCGATTTAAGCGGGGGGTACAATGAGCAGTTCTTC.